The TCR beta chain described here comes from a study of shared clonotypes between healthy human individuals. The CDR3 contains 18 residues. With V trimmed by 0 bases and J by 4 bases, 10 bases remained unmatched. Germline CDR1 SGHNT, CDR2 YYREEE (reference sequence). Measured with immunoSEQ multiplex PCR; TCRdb has only the in-frame clones, and not every one. This repertoire shows about 640,000 clones, more than 70% found once; its top ten account for around 2%. This clone was observed a few times. This receptor was taken from a woman aged 30 to 39 in good health. This chain uses TRBV5-4 with TRBJ2-3; 11 bases fit TRBD2. The sequenced sample was memory CD4+ T cells sorted from blood. Subset specified: CD45RA-negative fraction. This CDR3 is CASSLEGTSGRGPDTQYF. CDR3 bases: TGTGCCAGCAGCTTGGAGGGCACTAGCGGGAGAGGTCCAGATACGCAGTATTTT. Full variable domain (remainder filled in from reference TRBV5-4 and TRBJ2-3): ETGVTQSPTHLIKTRGQQVTLRCSSQSGHNTVSWYQQALGQGPQFIFQYYREEENGRGNFPPRFSGLQFPNYSSELNVNALELDDSALYLCASSLEGTSGRGPDTQYFGPGTRLTVL.